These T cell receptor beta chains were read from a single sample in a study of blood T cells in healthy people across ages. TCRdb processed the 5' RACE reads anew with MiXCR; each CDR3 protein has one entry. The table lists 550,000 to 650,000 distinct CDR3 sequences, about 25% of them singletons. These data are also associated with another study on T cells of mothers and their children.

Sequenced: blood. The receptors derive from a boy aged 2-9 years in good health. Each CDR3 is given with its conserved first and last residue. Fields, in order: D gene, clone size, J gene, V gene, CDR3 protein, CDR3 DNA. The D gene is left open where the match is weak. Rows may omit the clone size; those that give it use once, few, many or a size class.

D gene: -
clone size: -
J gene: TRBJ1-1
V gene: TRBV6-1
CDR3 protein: CASSEVLVWRNTEAFF
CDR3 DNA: TGTGCCAGCAGTGAAGTCTTAGTCTGGAGGAACACTGAAGCTTTCTTT

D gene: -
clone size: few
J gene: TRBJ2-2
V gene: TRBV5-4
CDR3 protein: CASSLASTNTGELFF
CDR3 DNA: TGTGCCAGCAGCTTGGCCTCCACGAACACCGGGGAGCTGTTTTTT

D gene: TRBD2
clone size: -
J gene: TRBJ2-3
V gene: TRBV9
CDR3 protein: CASGPAGGTDTQYF
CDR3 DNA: TGTGCCAGCGGCCCAGCGGGGGGCACAGATACGCAGTATTTT

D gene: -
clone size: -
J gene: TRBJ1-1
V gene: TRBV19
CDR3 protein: CASSSGGLREAFF
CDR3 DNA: TGTGCCAGTAGTTCGGGGGGATTACGTGAAGCTTTCTTT

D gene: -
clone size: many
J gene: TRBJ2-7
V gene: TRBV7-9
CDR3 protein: CASSRTYEQYF
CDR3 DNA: TGTGCCAGCAGCCGTACCTACGAGCAGTACTTC

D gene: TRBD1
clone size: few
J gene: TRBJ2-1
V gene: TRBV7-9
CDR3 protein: CASRSDRGYNEQFF
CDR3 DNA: TGTGCCAGCAGATCGGACAGGGGCTACAATGAGCAGTTCTTC

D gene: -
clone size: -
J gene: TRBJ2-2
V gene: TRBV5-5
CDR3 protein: CASSFSKNTGELFF
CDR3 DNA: TGTGCCAGCAGCTTTAGTAAGAACACCGGGGAGCTGTTTTTT

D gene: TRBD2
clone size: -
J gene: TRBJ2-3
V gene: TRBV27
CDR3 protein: CASSIVAGSSTDTQYF
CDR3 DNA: TGTGCCAGTAGTATCGTAGCGGGGAGTAGCACAGATACGCAGTATTTT

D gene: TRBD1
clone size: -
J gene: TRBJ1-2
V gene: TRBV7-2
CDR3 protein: CASSFVTGATYGYTF
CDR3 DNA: TGTGCCAGCAGCTTCGTGACAGGGGCTACCTATGGCTACACCTTC

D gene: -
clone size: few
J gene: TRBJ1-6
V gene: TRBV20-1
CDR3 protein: CSARDGDYNSPLHF
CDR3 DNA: TGCAGTGCGCGGGACGGGGATTATAATTCACCCCTCCACTTT

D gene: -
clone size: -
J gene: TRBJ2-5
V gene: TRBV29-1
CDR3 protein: CSALGETQYF
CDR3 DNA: TGCAGCGCCCTTGGGGAGACCCAGTACTTC

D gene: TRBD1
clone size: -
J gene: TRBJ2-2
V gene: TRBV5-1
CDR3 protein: CASSAGTENTGELFF
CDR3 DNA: TGCGCCAGCAGCGCCGGGACAGAGAACACCGGGGAGCTGTTTTTT

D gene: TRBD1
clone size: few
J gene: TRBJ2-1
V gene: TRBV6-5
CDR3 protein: CASSFATGTLHNEQFF
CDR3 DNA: TGTGCCAGCAGTTTCGCGACAGGGACCTTACACAATGAGCAGTTCTTC

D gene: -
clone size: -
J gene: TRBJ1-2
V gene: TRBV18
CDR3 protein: CASSVFGANYGYTF
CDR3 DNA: TGTGCCAGCTCAGTGTTTGGAGCTAACTATGGCTACACCTTC

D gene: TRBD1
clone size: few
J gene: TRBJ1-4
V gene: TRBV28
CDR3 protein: CASSSGGQLNEKLFF
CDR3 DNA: TGTGCCAGCAGCTCTGGGGGACAGCTTAATGAAAAACTGTTTTTT

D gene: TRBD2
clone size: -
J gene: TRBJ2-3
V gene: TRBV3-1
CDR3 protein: CTSSQREASDTQYF
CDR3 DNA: TGTACCAGCAGCCAACGGGAGGCCTCAGATACGCAGTATTTT

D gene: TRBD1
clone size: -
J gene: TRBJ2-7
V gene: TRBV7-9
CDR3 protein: CASSLVREDRDNIYEQYF
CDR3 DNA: TGTGCCAGCAGCTTAGTTCGGGAAGACAGGGACAATATCTACGAGCAGTACTTC

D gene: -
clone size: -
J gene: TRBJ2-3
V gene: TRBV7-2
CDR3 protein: CASSGRAPGSQYF
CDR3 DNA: TGTGCCAGCAGCGGAAGGGCCCCCGGATCGCAGTATTTT

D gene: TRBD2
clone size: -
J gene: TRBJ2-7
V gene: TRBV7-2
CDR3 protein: CASSLALAGEPYEQYF
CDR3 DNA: TGTGCCAGCAGCTTAGCCTTAGCGGGAGAGCCCTACGAGCAGTACTTC

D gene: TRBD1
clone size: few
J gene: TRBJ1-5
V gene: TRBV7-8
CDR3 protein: CASSLGQGADQPQHF
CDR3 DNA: TGTGCCAGCAGCTTAGGACAGGGGGCGGATCAGCCCCAGCATTTT

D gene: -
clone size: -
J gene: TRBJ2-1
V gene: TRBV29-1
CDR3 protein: CSVAQGSIQGFFF
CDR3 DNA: -

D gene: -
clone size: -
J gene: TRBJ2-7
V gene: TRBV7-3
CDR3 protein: CASSLNRNSYEQYF
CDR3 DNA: TGTGCCAGCAGCTTAAATCGAAATTCCTACGAGCAGTACTTC

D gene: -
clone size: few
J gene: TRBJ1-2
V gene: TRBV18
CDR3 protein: CASSPTTGGSGYGYTF
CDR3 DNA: TGTGCCAGCTCACCAACCACCGGAGGATCGGGATATGGCTACACCTTC

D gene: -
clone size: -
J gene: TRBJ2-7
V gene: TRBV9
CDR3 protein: CASSVSQGYEQYF
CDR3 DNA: TGTGCCAGCAGCGTAAGCCAGGGCTACGAGCAGTACTTC

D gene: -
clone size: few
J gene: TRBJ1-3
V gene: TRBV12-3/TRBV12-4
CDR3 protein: CASGSEVFSGNTIYF
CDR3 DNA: TGTGCCAGCGGTTCGGAGGTATTCTCTGGAAACACCATATATTTT

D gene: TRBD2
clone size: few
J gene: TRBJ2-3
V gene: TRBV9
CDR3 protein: CASSIGTSGGTDTQYF
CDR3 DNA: TGTGCCAGCAGCATTGGGACTAGCGGGGGCACAGATACGCAGTATTTT

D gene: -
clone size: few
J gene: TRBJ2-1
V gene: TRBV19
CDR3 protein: CASSQAGASYNEQFF
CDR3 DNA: TGTGCCAGTAGTCAGGCGGGGGCCTCCTACAATGAGCAGTTCTTC

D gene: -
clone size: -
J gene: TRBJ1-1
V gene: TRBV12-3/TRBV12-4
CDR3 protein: CASSLLGRQANTEAFF
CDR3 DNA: TGTGCCAGCAGTTTATTAGGTAGGCAGGCGAACACTGAAGCTTTCTTT

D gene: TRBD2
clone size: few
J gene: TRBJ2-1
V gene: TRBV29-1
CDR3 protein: CSVHRTRGHEQFF
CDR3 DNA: TGCAGCGTTCATAGGACTAGGGGACATGAGCAGTTCTTC

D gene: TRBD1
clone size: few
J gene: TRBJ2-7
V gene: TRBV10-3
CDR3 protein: CAIGRQGSYEQYF
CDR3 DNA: TGTGCCATCGGGAGACAGGGGTCCTACGAGCAGTACTTC

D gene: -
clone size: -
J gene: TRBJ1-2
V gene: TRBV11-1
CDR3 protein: CASSLNSGDGYTF
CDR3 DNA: TGTGCCAGCAGCTTGAACAGTGGGGATGGCTACACCTTC

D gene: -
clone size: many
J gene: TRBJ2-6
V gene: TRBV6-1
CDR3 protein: CASSVSVGANVLTF
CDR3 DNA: TGTGCCAGCAGTGTATCAGTGGGGGCCAACGTCCTGACTTTC

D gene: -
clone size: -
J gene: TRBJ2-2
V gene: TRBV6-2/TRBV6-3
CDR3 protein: CASSSVRRGHTGELFF
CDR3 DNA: TGTGCCAGCAGTTCTGTTAGGCGGGGGCACACCGGGGAGCTGTTTTTT

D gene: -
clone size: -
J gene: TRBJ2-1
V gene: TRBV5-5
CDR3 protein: CASSLARVSSYNEQFF
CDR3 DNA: TGTGCCAGCAGCTTGGCGAGGGTTAGCTCCTACAATGAGCAGTTCTTC

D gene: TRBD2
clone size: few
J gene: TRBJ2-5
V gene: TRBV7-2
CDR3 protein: CASSSSGRLLETQYF
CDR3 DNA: TGTGCCAGCAGCTCCTCCGGGAGGCTGTTGGAGACCCAGTACTTC

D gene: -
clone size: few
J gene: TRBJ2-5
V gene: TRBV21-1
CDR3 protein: CASSKDGSGGAPPETQYF
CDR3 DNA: TGTGCCAGCAGCAAAGACGGTAGCGGGGGGGCCCCTCCGGAGACCCAGTACTTC

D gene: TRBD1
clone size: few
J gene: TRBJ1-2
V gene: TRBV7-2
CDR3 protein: CASSLDRGAYGYTF
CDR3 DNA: TGTGCCAGCAGCTTAGACAGGGGGGCGTATGGCTACACCTTC

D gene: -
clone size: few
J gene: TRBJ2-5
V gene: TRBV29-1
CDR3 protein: CSVVQPSWAEETQYF
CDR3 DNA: TGCAGCGTTGTGCAACCGAGCTGGGCCGAAGAGACCCAGTACTTC

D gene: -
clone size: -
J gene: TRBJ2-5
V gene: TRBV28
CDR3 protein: CASSFYGEPSYRETQYF
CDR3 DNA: TGTGCCAGCAGTTTCTATGGCGAGCCTTCTTACCGGGAGACCCAGTACTTC

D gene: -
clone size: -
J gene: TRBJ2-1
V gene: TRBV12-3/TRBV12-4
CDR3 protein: CASSMTSYNEQFF
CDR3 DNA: TGTGCCAGCAGTATGACTTCTTACAATGAGCAGTTCTTC

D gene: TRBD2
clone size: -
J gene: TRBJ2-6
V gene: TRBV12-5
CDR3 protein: CASGLVRFSGATSGANVLTF
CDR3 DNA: TGTGCTAGTGGTTTGGTACGATTTAGCGGGGCGACCTCTGGGGCCAACGTCCTGACTTTC

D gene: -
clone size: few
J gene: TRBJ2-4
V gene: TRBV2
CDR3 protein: CASRGGLAKNIQYF
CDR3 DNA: TGTGCCAGCAGGGGGGGACTAGCCAAAAACATTCAGTACTTC

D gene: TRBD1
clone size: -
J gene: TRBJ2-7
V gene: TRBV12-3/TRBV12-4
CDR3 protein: CASSPPGQGTPYEQYF
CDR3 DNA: TGTGCCAGCAGCCCCCCCGGACAGGGGACCCCCTACGAGCAGTACTTC

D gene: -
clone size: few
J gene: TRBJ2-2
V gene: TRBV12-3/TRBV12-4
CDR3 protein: CASSPTGLGDTGELFF
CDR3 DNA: TGTGCCAGCAGCCCTACAGGACTCGGCGACACCGGGGAGCTGTTTTTT

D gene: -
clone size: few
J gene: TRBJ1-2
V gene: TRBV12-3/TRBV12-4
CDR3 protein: CASSLKGVGSYGYTF
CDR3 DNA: TGTGCCAGCAGTTTAAAGGGGGTCGGTAGCTATGGCTACACCTTC

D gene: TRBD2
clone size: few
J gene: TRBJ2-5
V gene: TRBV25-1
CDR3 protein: CASTRTTSGRQETQYF
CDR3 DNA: TGTGCCAGCACCCGAACGACTAGCGGGCGCCAAGAGACCCAGTACTTC

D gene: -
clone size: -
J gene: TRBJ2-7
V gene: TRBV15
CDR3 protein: CATSGYLLAEQYF
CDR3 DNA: TGTGCCACCAGCGGGTATTTGTTGGCCGAGCAGTACTTC

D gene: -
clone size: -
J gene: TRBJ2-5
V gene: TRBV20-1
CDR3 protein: CSASGGGAQYF
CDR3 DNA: TGCAGTGCCTCGGGGGGCGGAGCCCAGTACTTC

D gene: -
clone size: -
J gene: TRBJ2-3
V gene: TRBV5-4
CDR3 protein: CASSPRDGEDTQYF
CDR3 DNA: TGTGCCAGCAGCCCCCGGGACGGGGAGGATACGCAGTATTTT

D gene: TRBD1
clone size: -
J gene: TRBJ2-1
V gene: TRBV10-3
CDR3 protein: CAIASGTGFDEQFF
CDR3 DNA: TGTGCCATCGCTTCAGGGACAGGGTTCGATGAGCAGTTCTTC

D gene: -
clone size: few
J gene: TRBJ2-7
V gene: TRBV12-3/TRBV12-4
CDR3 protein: CASSLVEQDYEQYF
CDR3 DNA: TGTGCCAGCAGTTTAGTAGAACAGGACTACGAGCAGTACTTC

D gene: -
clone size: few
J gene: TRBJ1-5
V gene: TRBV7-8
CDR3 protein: CASSSGGYQPQHF
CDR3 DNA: TGTGCCAGCAGCTCTGGGGGGTATCAGCCCCAGCATTTT

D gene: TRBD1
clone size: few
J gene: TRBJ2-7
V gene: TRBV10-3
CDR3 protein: CAISESLLLPGTGLYEQYF
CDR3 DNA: TGTGCCATCAGTGAGTCCCTGCTACTTCCCGGGACAGGGCTCTACGAGCAGTACTTC

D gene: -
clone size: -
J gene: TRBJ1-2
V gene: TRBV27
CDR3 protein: CASSLFRNYGYTF
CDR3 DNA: TGTGCCAGCAGTTTGTTCAGAAACTATGGCTACACCTTC

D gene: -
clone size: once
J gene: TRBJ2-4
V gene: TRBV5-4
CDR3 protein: CASSTGHRNIQYF
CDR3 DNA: TGTGCCAGCAGCACGGGCCATCGAAACATTCAGTACTTC

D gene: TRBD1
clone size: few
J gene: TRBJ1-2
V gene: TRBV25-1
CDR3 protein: CASRGTVEDYYGYTF
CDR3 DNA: TGTGCCAGCAGGGGGACAGTGGAAGATTACTATGGCTACACCTTC

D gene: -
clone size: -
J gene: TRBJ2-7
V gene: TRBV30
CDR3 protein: CAWDGGFYEQYF
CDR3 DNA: TGTGCCTGGGACGGCGGGTTCTACGAGCAGTACTTC

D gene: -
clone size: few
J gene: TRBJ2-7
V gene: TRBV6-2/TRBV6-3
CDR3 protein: CASRFSDRWEQYF
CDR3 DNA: TGTGCCAGCAGATTCTCGGACAGATGGGAGCAGTACTTC